The 21 T cell receptor beta chains listed next were all sequenced from one sample in a study of shared clonotypes between healthy human individuals. Clones were sequenced by immunoSEQ multiplex PCR, and TCRdb holds only the in-frame ones, with some missing. The sample has approximately 1.1 million clones, around 78% seen once. The specimen sequenced was memory CD4+ T cells from PBMCs. Subset denoted: CD45RA-negative fraction. The receptor source for this set is a man younger than 35 in good health. Some clones in this sample may be carry-over from other donors' samples.

V usage is TRBV6-6 and J usage is TRBJ2-7; TRBD2 is a possible D gene (5 bases). The CDR3 loop spans 15 amino acids. V was trimmed by 6 bases and J by 5 bases, leaving 20 bases between them. The germline gives CDR1 MNHNY, CDR2 SVGAGI (reference sequence). CDR3 residues: CASSPIGRDSDEQYF. The CDR3 region has the DNA TGTGCCAGCAGCCCTATAGGACGGGATTCGGACGAGCAGTACTTC.

The V call is TRBV9, the J call TRBJ2-1; 10 bases fit TRBD1. Trimming cost V 3 bases and J 4 bases; bases outside gene matches: 4. The V gene's germline CDR1 is SGDLS and CDR2 YYNGEE. The CDR3 loop spans 15 amino acids. The CDR3 sequence is CASSARQGAYNEQFF. CDR3 DNA: TGTGCCAGCAGCGCGAGACAGGGGGCTTACAATGAGCAGTTCTTC.

The chain links TRBV30 to TRBJ2-4; D tentatively reads TRBD1 or TRBD2 (5 bases each). Germline CDR1 is GTSNPN and CDR2 is SVGIG (reference sequence). The germline V and J ends were trimmed by 0 bases and 6 bases, with 12 bases remaining between them. This CDR3 has 14 amino acids. For the CDR3, the DNA is TGTGCCTGGAGTGTGATGGGGGTGGGAAACATTCAGTACTTC. Its protein product is CAWSVMGVGNIQYF.

CDR3 DNA: TGTGCCAGTAGTATTCGGGGGGGGGATCAGCCCCAGCATTTT. It translates to CASSIRGGDQPQHF. The chain employs TRBV19 and TRBJ1-5; maybe TRBD1 (5 bases). The CDR3 spans 14 residues. Per the germline V gene, CDR1 is LNHDA and CDR2 is SQIVND (reference sequence). Between the trimmed V and J ends, which lost 3 bases and 5 bases, there was a span of 11 bases.

The chain combines TRBV18 with TRBJ1-2; TRBD1 agrees at 10 bases. Germline CDR1 is KGHSH and CDR2 is LQKENI. The CDR3 sequence is 14 residues long. V was pared by 5 bases and J by 5 bases, with 5 bases of the junction left unmatched. In DNA form, the CDR3 reads TGTGCCAGCTCAAAAGGGACAGGGGCTTATGGCTACACCTTC. Its protein product is CASSKGTGAYGYTF.

This clone has at least ten counts. The chain has TRBV7-8 and TRBJ2-7; tentative D call: TRBD2 (6 bases). The V end lost 2 bases, the J end lost 3 bases, and 17 bases lay between the germline ends. In germline, CDR1 is SGHVS, CDR2 FQNEAQ. The CDR3 extends over 16 amino acids. The DNA of the CDR3 is TGTGCCAGCAGCTTAATTGGAGGACTATCTCTCTACGAGCAGTACTTC. Translated, it gives CASSLIGGLSLYEQYF. Combining the CDR3 with reference TRBV7-8 and TRBJ2-7 gives the whole variable domain GAGVSQSPRYKVAKRGQDVALRCDPISGHVSLFWYQQALGQGPEFLTYFQNEAQLDKSGLPSDRFFAERPEGSVSTLKIQRTQQEDSAVYLCASSLIGGLSLYEQYFGPGTRLTVT.

The V gene is TRBV28, the J gene TRBJ2-2; 9 nucleotides line up with TRBD2. J gave up 4 bases and V 6 bases, and 6 bases lay outside the gene matches. The CDR3 extends over 15 amino acids. Germline CDR1 is MDHEN and CDR2 is SYDVKM. CDR3 loop: CASRLAGAGTGELFF. DNA of the CDR3: TGTGCCAGCAGGTTAGCGGGAGCGGGCACCGGGGAGCTGTTTTTT.

The CDR3 DNA is TGTGCCAGCAGTACGCCTAGCGGGAGGTTAAATGAGCAGTTCTTC. Residues: CASSTPSGRLNEQFF. The rearrangement joins TRBV28 to TRBJ2-1, with TRBD2 identical over 11 bases. The germline gives CDR1 MDHEN, CDR2 SYDVKM. V trimming: 5 bases; J trimming: 7 bases; junction bases outside the gene matches: 7. The CDR3 consists of 15 residues.

This sequence joins TRBV18 and TRBJ2-7; TRBD1 matches 7 bases. J was trimmed by 4 bases and V by 0 bases; bases with no gene match: 9. CDR3 length: 16 residues. Germline-derived CDR1 and CDR2 are KGHSH and LQKENI. CDR3 protein: CASSPPDRVAPYEQYF. In DNA form, the CDR3 reads TGTGCCAGCTCACCACCTGACAGGGTGGCCCCTTACGAGCAGTACTTC.

Only a few counts were recorded for this clone. The chain has TRBV21-1 and TRBJ1-1. TRBV21-1 is annotated as a pseudogene. CDR3 length equals 9 residues. In DNA form, the CDR3 reads TGTGCCACCCGCAACGAAGCTTTCTTT. This sequence encodes CATRNEAFF.

This clone came up a few times. The chain has TRBV7-2 and TRBJ1-1; 7 nucleotides line up with TRBD1. The CDR3 extends over 16 amino acids. From germline, CDR1 is SGHTA and CDR2 FQGNSA. The V and J ends lost 2 bases and 1 base, in that order; junction bases with no gene match: 7. In DNA form, the CDR3 reads TGTGCCAGCAGCTTACCCCAGGGGGGGAGGAACACTGAAGCTTTCTTT. Protein: CASSLPQGGRNTEAFF.

A note on this clone: A much larger clone differs by one base, so this may be a read error. Other nucleotide sequences in the sample specify the same CDR3. The chain carries TRBV7-9 and TRBJ2-5, with D perhaps TRBD2 (6 bases). The CDR3 extends over 14 amino acids. V was clipped by 1 base and J by 2 bases, with 8 bases between them. Germline V CDR1 and CDR2: SEHNR, FQNEAQ (reference sequence). CDR3 residues: CASSLGAGQETQYF. The CDR3 DNA reads as TGTGCCAGCAGCTTAGGGGCGGGGCAAGAGACCCAGTACTTC. Supplemented by reference TRBV7-9 and TRBJ2-5, the full variable domain reads DTGVSQNPRHKITKRGQNVTFRCDPISEHNRLYWYRQTLGQGPEFLTYFQNEAQLEKSRLLSDRFSAERPKGSFSTLEIQRTEQGDSAMYLCASSLGAGQETQYFGPGTRLLVL.

This clone was counted once. This rearrangement joins TRBV5-6 to TRBJ2-5; 10 nucleotides align to TRBD1. The CDR3 covers 15 residues. Trimming cost V 3 bases and J 4 bases; bases outside gene matches: 6. The germline CDR1 and CDR2 sequences are SGHDT and YYEEEE. CDR3 DNA: TGTGCCAGCAGCTACGGGACAGGGGTTACAGAGACCCAGTACTTC. Encoded protein: CASSYGTGVTETQYF.

The V and J genes are TRBV9 and TRBJ2-7, with 10 bases fitting TRBD2. Germline assignment: CDR1 SGDLS and CDR2 YYNGEE. The CDR3 has 15 amino acids. Losses at the gene ends were 4 bases for V and 2 bases for J; bases not matched to a gene: 6. In nucleotides, the CDR3 is TGTGCCAGCAGCCTAGCGGGGGTAGGTCCCTACGAGCAGTACTTC. It yields the protein CASSLAGVGPYEQYF.

Only a few counts were recorded for this clone. V and J are TRBV11-2 and TRBJ2-4; the D gene is possibly TRBD2 (6 bases). The CDR3 runs 14 residues. V was pared by 4 bases and J by 9 bases, with 16 bases between. Looked up from germline, CDR1 is SGHAT and CDR2 is FQNNGV. The CDR3 reads CASSSPHLGGIQYF. DNA for the CDR3: TGTGCCAGCAGCTCCCCGCACTTGGGGGGCATTCAGTACTTC. Combining the CDR3 with reference TRBV11-2 and TRBJ2-4 gives the whole variable domain EAGVAQSPRYKIIEKRQSVAFWCNPISGHATLYWYQQILGQGPKLLIQFQNNGVVDDSQLPKDRFSAERLKGVDSTLKIQPAKLEDSAVYLCASSSPHLGGIQYFGAGTRLSVL.

The chain employs TRBV6-5 and TRBJ2-3; no reliable D call. V dropped 6 bases and J dropped 0 bases, with 7 bases sitting between them. Germline lookup yields CDR1 MNHEY and CDR2 SVGAGI. The CDR3 extends over 13 amino acids. DNA for the CDR3: TGTGCCAGCAGGAATCCTAGCACAGATACGCAGTATTTT. Translating gives CASRNPSTDTQYF.

The chain links TRBV5-4 to TRBJ2-3; unclear D gene. Germline CDR1 is SGHNT and CDR2 is YYREEE (reference sequence). The CDR3 is made up of 15 amino acids. Trimming cost V 0 bases and J 3 bases, with 11 bases left between them. CDR3 bases: TGTGCCAGCAGCTTGGGTGCAGTCGAGACAGATACGCAGTATTTT. Translation gives CASSLGAVETDTQYF.

This clone was counted between two and nine times. The chain employs TRBV25-1 and TRBJ1-1; D ambiguous. The CDR3 contains 14 residues. V gave up 3 bases and J gave up 3 bases, with 11 bases separating them. In germline, CDR1 is MGHDK, CDR2 SYGVNS. CDR3 in amino acids: CASSESTGYTEAFF. For the CDR3, the DNA is TGTGCCAGCAGTGAGTCGACGGGGTACACTGAAGCTTTCTTT.

The rearrangement links TRBV5-6 to TRBJ2-7, with 8 bases that match TRBD1. This CDR3 is built from 15 residues. With V trimmed by 4 bases and J by 1 base, 7 bases remained unmatched. Per the germline V gene, CDR1 is SGHDT and CDR2 is YYEEEE. This CDR3 reads CASSPRTGRSYEQYF. CDR3 DNA sequence: TGTGCCAGCAGCCCCCGGACAGGGAGGTCCTACGAGCAGTACTTC.

A single count supports this clone. V gene TRBV29-1 combines with J gene TRBJ2-5; no reliable D call. Germline loops: CDR1 SQVTM, CDR2 ANQGSEA. V shed 2 bases and J shed 5 bases, with 9 bases lying between them. The CDR3 consists of 12 residues. The CDR3 DNA sequence: TGCAGCGTTGAAAACGTTAGGGAGACCCAGTACTTC. Protein sequence: CSVENVRETQYF.

Points on this clone: This specimen includes other DNA sequences encoding the same CDR3. The chain links TRBV5-1 to TRBJ2-5, with TRBD1 identical over 9 bases. The V and J ends lost 4 bases and 5 bases, in that order; junction bases with no gene match: 6. This CDR3 spans 14 amino acids. From germline, CDR1 is SGHRS and CDR2 YFSETQ. The CDR3 DNA reads as TGCGCCAGCAGCCATGGACAGGGGCAGGAGACCCAGTACTTC. Translation: CASSHGQGQETQYF.